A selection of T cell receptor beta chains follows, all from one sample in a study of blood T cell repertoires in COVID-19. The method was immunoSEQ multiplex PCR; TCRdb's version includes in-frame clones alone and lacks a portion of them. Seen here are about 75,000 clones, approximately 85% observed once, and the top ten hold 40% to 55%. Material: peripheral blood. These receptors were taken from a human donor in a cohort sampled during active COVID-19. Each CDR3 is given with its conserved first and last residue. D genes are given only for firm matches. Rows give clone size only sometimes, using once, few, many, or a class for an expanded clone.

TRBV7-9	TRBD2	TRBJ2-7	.	TGTGCCAGCAGCCAGGCAGCGGGAGGGCTTTACGAGCAGTACTTC	CASSQAAGGLYEQYF
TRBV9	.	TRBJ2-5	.	TGTGCCAGCAGCGTAGTAGGGGGGGCATATGAGACCCAGTACTTC	CASSVVGGAYETQYF
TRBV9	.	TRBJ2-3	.	TGTGCCAGCAGCGTAGCGGCGGGGGCATCTAGCACAGATACGCAGTATTTT	CASSVAAGASSTDTQYF
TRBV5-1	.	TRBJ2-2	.	TGCGCCAGCAGGCGAGGGAACACCGGGGAGCTGTTTTTT	CASRRGNTGELFF
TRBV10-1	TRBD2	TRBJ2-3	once	TGCGCCAGCAGTGAGCTACCGACCCCGAGCGGGAGGGGCACAGATACGCAGTATTTT	CASSELPTPSGRGTDTQYF
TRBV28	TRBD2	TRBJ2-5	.	TGTGCCAGCAGTTTGGTTAGCGGGAGCAGGGAGACCCAGTACTTC	CASSLVSGSRETQYF
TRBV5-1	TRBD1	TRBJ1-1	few	TGCGCCAGCAGCTTGGAACAGGGGTTGAACACTGAAGCTTTCTTT	CASSLEQGLNTEAFF
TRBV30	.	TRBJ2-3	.	TGTGCCTGGAAGTGGCCCGCAGATACGCAGTATTTT	CAWKWPADTQYF
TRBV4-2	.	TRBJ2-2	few	TGTGCCAGCAGCCAAGATCGGAACACCGGGGAGCTGTTTTTT	CASSQDRNTGELFF
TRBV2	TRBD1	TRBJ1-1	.	TGTGCCAGCAGTTTATTACAGGGGAAGAACACTGAAGCTTTCTTT	CASSLLQGKNTEAFF
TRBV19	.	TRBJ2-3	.	TGTGCCAGTACAGGGGACGGACAAAGCACAGATACGCAGTATTTT	CASTGDGQSTDTQYF
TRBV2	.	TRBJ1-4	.	TGTGCCAGCAGTGAAGCGCTAGCTAATGAAAAACTGTTTTTT	CASSEALANEKLFF
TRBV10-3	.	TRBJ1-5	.	TGTGCCATCAGTAGAGAAAGCAATCAGCCCCAGCATTTT	CAISRESNQPQHF
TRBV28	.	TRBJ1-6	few	TGTGCCAGCAGTTTAGAGGGTTCACCCCTCCACTTT	CASSLEGSPLHF
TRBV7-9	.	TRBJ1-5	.	TGTGCCAGCAGCTTGGGGCCCCGAAATCAGCCCCAGCATTTT	CASSLGPRNQPQHF
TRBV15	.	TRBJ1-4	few	TGTGCCACCAGCTGGGGGGGCTTGCTAACCGAAAAACTGTTTTTT	CATSWGGLLTEKLFF